The 9 T cell receptor beta chains below were found in one sample sequenced in a study of T-cell memory formation after mild COVID-19. TCRdb recomputed calls from the 5' RACE reads with MiXCR, one row per CDR3 protein. The sample includes approximately 300,000 distinct CDR3 sequences, 15% to 20% of them seen just once. The specimen sequenced was PBMCs or a T cell subset sorted from them (not recorded which). These receptor sequences come from a man between 18 and 29 years old who had mild COVID-19 (a few samples of this study predate the infection). Cell type and time point are not known.

This clonotype came up a few times. The rearrangement links TRBV6-2 or TRBV6-3 to TRBJ2-1, with 11 bases matching TRBD2. The germline gives CDR1 MNHEY, CDR2 SVGEGT. This CDR3 is built from 17 residues. Trimming cost V 0 bases and J 4 bases; bases outside gene matches: 5. The DNA of the CDR3 is TGTGCCAGCAGTTACTCTAGCGGGGGGGCCACGTACAATGAGCAGTTCTTC. Its protein is CASSYSSGGATYNEQFF.

In its sample, this clonotype was seen many times. This rearrangement joins TRBV20-1 to TRBJ2-3; 7 positions agree with TRBD1. Germline V gene sequence: CDR1 DFQATT, CDR2 SNEGSKA (reference sequence). CDR3 length: 16 residues. With 5 bases clipped from V and 6 bases from J, the junction kept 17 bases outside the gene matches. The CDR3 sequence is CSAPLKTGTTQDTQYF. DNA of the CDR3: TGCAGTGCTCCTCTCAAGACAGGGACCACACAGGATACGCAGTATTTT.

This clonotype appeared a few times. This sequence joins TRBV7-6 and TRBJ1-3, with D perhaps TRBD1 (5 bases). Germline CDR1 SGHVS, CDR2 FNYEAQ. V was cut by 7 bases and J by 1 base, with 11 bases left in between. This CDR3 contains 14 residues. CDR3 sequence (DNA): TGTGCCAGCACCGACAGAAGATCTGGAAACACCATATATTTT. Residues: CASTDRRSGNTIYF.

The CDR3 coding sequence is TGTGCCAGCAGTTTACGAGTTACCTACGAGCAGTACTTC. Its translation: CASSLRVTYEQYF. The V gene is TRBV27, the J gene TRBJ2-7; D not certain. In germline, CDR1 is MNHEY, CDR2 SMNVEV (reference sequence). The CDR3 covers 13 residues. The V gene lost 2 bases and the J gene lost 2 bases, with 7 bases spanning the gap.

V gene TRBV10-2 combines with J gene TRBJ2-3; 11 nucleotides line up with TRBD2. Germline CDR1 WSHSY, CDR2 SAAADI. The CDR3 spans 15 residues. Trimming at V came to 3 bases and at J to 5 bases, leaving 4 bases not matched to a gene. The chain's CDR3 is CASSDVAGGRDTQYF. The CDR3 region has the DNA TGCGCCAGCAGTGACGTAGCGGGGGGGCGAGATACGCAGTATTTT.

The chain employs TRBV7-9 and TRBJ1-6; D perhaps matches TRBD1 (5 bases). V shed 3 bases and J shed 6 bases, with 9 bases lying between them. The CDR3 has 14 residues. Germline CDR1 SEHNR, CDR2 FQNEAQ (reference sequence). The CDR3 here is CASSFGAGNSPLHF. The CDR3 nucleotides are TGTGCCAGCAGCTTCGGGGCGGGTAATTCACCCCTCCACTTT. Looking up the rest from reference TRBV7-9 and TRBJ1-6 gives the full variable domain: DTGVSQNPRHKITKRGQNVTFRCDPISEHNRLYWYRQTLGQGPEFLTYFQNEAQLEKSRLLSDRFSAERPKGSFSTLEIQRTEQGDSAMYLCASSFGAGNSPLHFGNGTRLTVT.

The V and J genes are TRBV7-9 and TRBJ2-1, with a possible D match to TRBD1 (6 bases). From germline, CDR1 is SEHNR and CDR2 FQNEAQ (reference sequence). Trimming stripped 5 bases from V and 2 bases from J, with 28 bases between. The CDR3 sequence is 20 residues long. The CDR3 sequence: CASSQKGVRRNNGPYNEQFF. CDR3 DNA sequence: TGTGCCAGCAGCCAAAAGGGGGTACGGCGGAATAACGGCCCCTACAATGAGCAGTTCTTC.

This clonotype appeared a few times. This rearrangement joins TRBV7-2 to TRBJ2-5, with 9 bases fitting TRBD2. J gave up 5 bases and V 5 bases, and 6 bases lay outside the gene matches. Germline lookup yields CDR1 SGHTA and CDR2 FQGNSA. The CDR3 covers 14 residues. Here the CDR3 DNA reads TGTGCCAGCAGCACCGGACTAGCGTATGAGACCCAGTACTTC. Amino acid sequence: CASSTGLAYETQYF. Together with reference TRBV7-2 and TRBJ2-5, the CDR3 gives the full variable domain: GAGVSQSPSNKVTEKGKDVELRCDPISGHTALYWYRQSLGQGLEFLIYFQGNSAPDKSGLPSDRFSAERTGGSVSTLTIQRTQQEDSAVYLCASSTGLAYETQYFGPGTRLLVL.

This clonotype was picked up one time. One end of the junction fails to match germline, which may point to a read error. The chain recombines TRBV20-1 with TRBJ1-4; D is undetermined. The CDR3 loop spans 13 amino acids. Germline lookup yields CDR1 DFQATT and CDR2 SNEGSKA (reference sequence). The CDR3 nucleotides read TGCAGTGTTAGAGAAGCAACTAATGAAAAACTGTTTTTT. Residues: CSVREATNEKLFF.